The 8 T cell receptor beta chains reported below all come from one sample, sequenced in a study of post-analysis software for immune sequencing data. Study conclusions and caveats: The study found TRBV5-6, TRBV5-1 and TRBV20-1 among a handful of TRBV segments more frequent in patients than controls.

Unique molecular identifiers featured in each of the TCR beta cDNA libraries. TCRdb used MiXCR to reprocess the PCR reads, holding one entry per CDR3 protein. This table holds a few hundred thousand distinct CDR3 sequences, roughly a third found once. These receptors' targets are unknown. The specimen was blood. All receptors come from a girl between 10 and 17 years old with multiple sclerosis.

The V call is TRBV3-1, the J call TRBJ2-2, with 9 bases aligning to TRBD2. This CDR3 is 17 amino acids long. Germline lookup yields CDR1 LGHDT and CDR2 YNNKEL (reference sequence). V dropped 5 bases and J dropped 7; count of bases not matched to a gene: 14. The CDR3 DNA follows: TGTGCCAGCAGCGCGTCGCGCGGGGGGGCTGGTCTCGGGGAGCTGTTTTTT. The encoded protein is CASSASRGGAGLGELFF.

Worth noting for this clonotype: A much larger clone differs by one base, so this may be a read error. The rearrangement uses TRBV7-9 and TRBJ1-6; D is ambiguous. Germline V lookup: CDR1 SEHNR, CDR2 FQNEAQ (reference sequence). CDR3 length equals 16 residues. Here the CDR3 reads CAGSLHGPWTNSPLHF. As DNA, the CDR3 is TGTGCCGGCAGCCTCCACGGCCCATGGACTAATTCACCCCTCCACTTT.

The chain has TRBV27 and TRBJ2-1; 15 bases line up with TRBD2. V dropped 5 bases and J dropped 2; count of bases not matched to a gene: 10. CDR1 and CDR2 from the germline V gene are MNHEY and SMNVEV (reference sequence). The CDR3 length is 19 residues. CDR3 DNA: TGTGCCAGCAGTACGAGAGGGACTAGCGGGAGGCGAGCCTACAATGAGCAGTTCTTC. This sequence encodes CASSTRGTSGRRAYNEQFF.

The rearrangement uses TRBV19 and TRBJ1-2; D might be TRBD1 (6 bases). V lost 3 bases to trimming and J lost 3 bases, with 14 bases between them. Germline lookup yields CDR1 LNHDA and CDR2 SQIVND (reference sequence). The CDR3 spans 15 residues. The CDR3 nucleotides are TGTGCCAGTAGTATGTCGCGGGGGGCATACTATGGCTACACCTTC. This encodes CASSMSRGAYYGYTF.

This clonotype was recorded at least ten times. V and J are TRBV7-2 and TRBJ1-5; D ambiguous. Germline V gives CDR1 SGHTA, CDR2 FQGNSA. This CDR3 region has 16 residues. V dropped 1 base and J dropped 1 base, with 11 bases sitting between them. The CDR3 is CASSLVPRGSNQPQHF. In DNA, the CDR3 is TGTGCCAGCAGCTTAGTCCCCCGTGGAAGCAATCAGCCCCAGCATTTT.

This clonotype has a handful of counts. The V and J genes are TRBV2 and TRBJ1-1; no reliable D call. This CDR3 region has 14 residues. The germline CDR1 and CDR2 sequences are SNHLY and FYNNEI. Trimming stripped 2 bases from V and 1 base from J, with 8 bases between. The CDR3: CASSEHGGNTEAFF. CDR3 coding DNA: TGTGCCAGCAGTGAACACGGTGGGAACACTGAAGCTTTCTTT.

This clonotype came up many times. The gene calls are TRBV11-2 and TRBJ2-7; TRBD1 matches at 9 bases. V shed 6 bases and J 3 bases; nucleotides not matched to a gene: 9. Germline CDR1 SGHAT, CDR2 FQNNGV. The CDR3 covers 15 residues. The CDR3 sequence is CASSFSTGGGYEQYF. CDR3 DNA sequence: TGTGCCAGCAGTTTTTCGACAGGGGGTGGCTACGAGCAGTACTTC.

This clonotype was observed many times. The V call is TRBV20-1, the J call TRBJ2-1; D is perhaps TRBD1 or TRBD2 (5 bases each). Germline assignment: CDR1 DFQATT and CDR2 SNEGSKA (reference sequence). The CDR3 covers 12 residues. The chain's CDR3 is CSWGRARDEQFF. In DNA form, the CDR3 reads TGCAGCTGGGGGAGAGCAAGGGATGAGCAGTTCTTC.